This T cell receptor beta chain was retrieved from a study of Graves' ophthalmopathy and Graves' hyperthyroidism. This clonotype was seen at least ten times. The antigen is not known. Study results and limitations: Between ophthalmopathy and stable hyperthyroidism, a 13-signature model drew a separation with around 88% sensitivity and roughly 80% specificity. With a specificity of about 75% and a sensitivity of about 71%, the model predicted ophthalmopathy progression. Clonotypes were expanded in thyroid at above 0.001 frequency, and most also appeared in blood.

The V end was cut by 6 bases, the J end by 1 base, with 9 bases between. This CDR3 region has 14 residues. The germline gives CDR1 MDHEN, CDR2 SYDVKM. RNA transcripts were the template, and TCR beta CDR3 regions were amplified from them. The workflow started with a first-round RT-PCR run with HTBI primers and then moved on to a second-round multiplex PCR. MiXCR, run by TCRdb on the multiplex PCR reads, gives a single entry per CDR3 protein. The sample shows some 390,000 distinct CDR3 sequences, roughly 18% of them seen only once. What supplied the PBMCs was about 9.8 ml of fresh peripheral blood. The clonotype originates from a woman aged 18-30 years with Graves' ophthalmopathy. The sequencing input was peripheral blood. This chain links TRBV28 with TRBJ2-2, with D possibly being TRBD1 (6 bases). CDR3 amino acids: CASRAQGNTGELFF. The CDR3 nucleotides are TGTGCCAGCAGGGCACAGGGGAACACCGGGGAGCTGTTTTTT.